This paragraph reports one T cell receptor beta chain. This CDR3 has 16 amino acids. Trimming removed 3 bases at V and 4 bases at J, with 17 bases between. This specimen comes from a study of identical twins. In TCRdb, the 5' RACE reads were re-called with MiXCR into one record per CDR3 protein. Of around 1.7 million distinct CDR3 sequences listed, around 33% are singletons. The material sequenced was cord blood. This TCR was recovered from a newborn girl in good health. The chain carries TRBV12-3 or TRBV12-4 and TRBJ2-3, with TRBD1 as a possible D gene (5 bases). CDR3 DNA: TGTGCCAGCAGTTTGGTTTTAGGTAGCAGGGCAGATACGCAGTATTTT. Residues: CASSLVLGSRADTQYF.